This entry concerns a single TCR beta chain. The antigen is unknown. The CDR3 covers 14 residues. Trimming took 4 bases from V and 9 from J, leaving 16 bases between them. Germline loops: CDR1 ENHRY, CDR2 SYGVKD. The assay was immunoSEQ multiplex PCR, and TCRdb's table has in-frame clones only and misses some. The table has 380,000 or so clones, approximately 90% seen once. The record originates from a study of Ad26.COV2.S vaccination and SARS-CoV-2 variants. Whole-study context: By the intramuscular route, Ad26.COV2.S was given once, or twice 56 days apart. The study's findings and limits: The analyses of TCR breadth and depth may have understated the size of total T cell responses. It was vaccine recipients, not placebo recipients, who had the higher spike-specific TCR breadth.

The treatment is: roughly 19 received Ad26.COV2.S at low or high dose, single or two shots; about 5 received placebo; per-sample allocation not given. Material that was analyzed had been drawn on day 63 after the first vaccine or placebo injection. As its vector, the vaccine had Ad26, which expressed Wuhan-strain SARS-CoV-2 spike. The sample here was peripheral blood, taken in a trial of Ad26.COV2.S vaccine versus placebo. The TCR originated in a person between 18 and 60 years old who received the Ad26.COV2.S COVID-19 vaccine or a placebo. The V and J genes are TRBV10-3 and TRBJ2-1; D gene ambiguous. Here the CDR3 reads CAISGLGLDGEQFF. CDR3 sequence (DNA): TGTGCCATCAGTGGGCTAGGTCTTGACGGTGAGCAGTTCTTC.